The subject of this entry is one TCR beta chain. Its target is unknown. TEMRA cells were FACS-enriched, unlike CD8+ and CD4+ T cells, which were negatively isolated. An input of roughly 0.45 to 1 ug of RNA was subjected to reverse transcription using random hexamers. TCRdb ran MiXCR on the immunoSEQ multiplex PCR reads and lists one entry per CDR3 protein. The sample shows some 200,000 distinct CDR3 sequences, roughly nine tenths of them seen only once. The CDR3 extends over 13 amino acids. The germline gives CDR1 SNHLY, CDR2 FYNNEI. V shed 5 bases and J shed 1 base, with 7 bases lying between them. The data originate from a study of CD8 T cells in Susac syndrome. About the study: Susac syndrome patients were untreated, on corticosteroids with some adding intravenous immunoglobulin, or on intravenous immunoglobulin only. Study-level points and caveats: The authors acknowledged that their TCR sequencing and HLA analysis involved a relatively small number of individuals.

This sequence was found in a human donor with Susac syndrome. The source material was CD4+ T cells from PBMCs. V gene TRBV2 combines with J gene TRBJ2-3; D remains unclear. The CDR3 bases are TGTGCCAGCAGTAGGGAAGGCACAGATACGCAGTATTTT. Its protein product is CASSREGTDTQYF.